The next 5 T cell receptor beta chains were all read from a single sample in a study of blood T cell repertoires in COVID-19. This table comes from immunoSEQ multiplex PCR, and its TCRdb copy is limited to in-frame clones, with some not included. This table holds 150,000 or so clones, about 87% found once. The sequenced sample was peripheral blood. These receptors all come from a man aged 80 or over with acute or convalescent COVID-19.

The table lists this clone with a count of one. The chain is built from TRBV5-4 and TRBJ2-1; D uncertain. Per germline, CDR1 SGHNT and CDR2 YYREEE (reference sequence). This CDR3 is 13 amino acids long. The V and J ends lost 7 bases and 6 bases respectively, with 14 bases between them. The CDR3 sequence: CASQLLPGNEQFF. The CDR3 coding sequence is TGTGCCAGCCAACTCCTCCCGGGCAATGAGCAGTTCTTC.

The chain links TRBV27 to TRBJ2-1; 8 bases are a match to TRBD2. Trimming removed 2 bases from V and 4 bases from J; junction bases left unmatched: 4. CDR1 is MNHEY, CDR2 SMNVEV, per germline (reference sequence). The CDR3 length is 15 residues. CDR3 in amino acids: CASSLGLAGYNEQFF. CDR3 nucleotides: TGTGCCAGCAGTTTAGGCCTAGCGGGTTACAATGAGCAGTTCTTC.

V and J are TRBV18 and TRBJ2-1; 7 nucleotides align to TRBD1. CDR1 is KGHSH, CDR2 LQKENI, per germline. V gave up 4 bases and J gave up 4 bases; unmatched junction bases: 1. The CDR3 extends over 13 amino acids. As DNA, the CDR3 is TGTGCCAGCTCACTGGGACAGTACAATGAGCAGTTCTTC. Protein product: CASSLGQYNEQFF.

The chain carries TRBV7-9 and TRBJ1-3; tentatively, D is TRBD1 (5 bases). V was pared by 5 bases and J by 5 bases, with 7 bases between. The CDR3 covers 12 residues. CDR1 SEHNR and CDR2 FQNEAQ come from the germline V gene (reference sequence). CDR3 region: CASSPDRNTIYF. The CDR3 coding sequence is TGTGCCAGCAGCCCGGACAGAAACACCATATATTTT.

This clone appeared once. The sample carries other DNA sequences with the same CDR3. This chain uses TRBV5-1 with TRBJ2-7; D is possibly TRBD1 (6 bases). V was shortened by 0 bases and J by 4 bases, with 11 bases between the two germline ends. The CDR3 is 14 residues long. The germline gives CDR1 SGHRS, CDR2 YFSETQ. This CDR3 is CASSLAGQGYEQYF. CDR3 coding DNA: TGCGCCAGCAGCTTGGCCGGGCAGGGGTACGAGCAGTACTTC.